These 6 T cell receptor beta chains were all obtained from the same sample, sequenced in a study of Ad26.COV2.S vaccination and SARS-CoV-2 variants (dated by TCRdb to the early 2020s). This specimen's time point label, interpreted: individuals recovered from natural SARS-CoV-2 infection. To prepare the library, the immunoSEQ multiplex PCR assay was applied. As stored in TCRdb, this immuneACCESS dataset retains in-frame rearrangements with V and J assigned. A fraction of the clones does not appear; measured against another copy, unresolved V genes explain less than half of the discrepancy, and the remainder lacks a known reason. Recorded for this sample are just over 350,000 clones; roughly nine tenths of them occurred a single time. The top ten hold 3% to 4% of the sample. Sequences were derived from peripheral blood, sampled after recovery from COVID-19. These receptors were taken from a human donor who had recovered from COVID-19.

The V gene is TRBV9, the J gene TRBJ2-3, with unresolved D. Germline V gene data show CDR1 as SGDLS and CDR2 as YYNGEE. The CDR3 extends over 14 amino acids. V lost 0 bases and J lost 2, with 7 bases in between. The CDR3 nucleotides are TGTGCCAGCAGCGTAGAAGGAGCCACAGATACGCAGTATTTT. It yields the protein CASSVEGATDTQYF.

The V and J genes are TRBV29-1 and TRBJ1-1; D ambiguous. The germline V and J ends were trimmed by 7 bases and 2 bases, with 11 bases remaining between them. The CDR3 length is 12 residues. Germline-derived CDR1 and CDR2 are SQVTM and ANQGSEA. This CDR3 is CSAGTINTEAFF. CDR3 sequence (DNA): TGCAGCGCCGGAACAATTAACACTGAAGCTTTCTTT.

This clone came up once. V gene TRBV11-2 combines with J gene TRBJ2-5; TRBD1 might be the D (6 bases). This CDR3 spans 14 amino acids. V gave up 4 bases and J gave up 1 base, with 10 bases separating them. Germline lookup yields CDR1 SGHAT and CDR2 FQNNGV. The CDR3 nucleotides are TGTGCCAGCAGCTGGGGACAAATCCAAGAGACCCAGTACTTC. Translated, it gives CASSWGQIQETQYF. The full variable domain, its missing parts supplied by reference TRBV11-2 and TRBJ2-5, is EAGVAQSPRYKIIEKRQSVAFWCNPISGHATLYWYQQILGQGPKLLIQFQNNGVVDDSQLPKDRFSAERLKGVDSTLKIQPAKLEDSAVYLCASSWGQIQETQYFGPGTRLLVL.

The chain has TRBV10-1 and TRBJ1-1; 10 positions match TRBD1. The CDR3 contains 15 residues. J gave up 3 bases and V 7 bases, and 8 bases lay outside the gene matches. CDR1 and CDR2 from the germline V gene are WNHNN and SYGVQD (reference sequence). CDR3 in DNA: TGCGCCAGCACCGGACAGGGGGATCGGGACACTGAAGCTTTCTTT. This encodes CASTGQGDRDTEAFF.

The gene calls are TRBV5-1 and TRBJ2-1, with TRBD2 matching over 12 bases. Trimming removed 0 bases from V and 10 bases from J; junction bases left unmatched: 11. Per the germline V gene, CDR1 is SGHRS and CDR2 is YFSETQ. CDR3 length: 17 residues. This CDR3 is CASSLASTSGGQREQFF. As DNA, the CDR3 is TGCGCCAGCAGCTTGGCCTCGACTAGCGGGGGCCAGAGAGAGCAGTTCTTC.

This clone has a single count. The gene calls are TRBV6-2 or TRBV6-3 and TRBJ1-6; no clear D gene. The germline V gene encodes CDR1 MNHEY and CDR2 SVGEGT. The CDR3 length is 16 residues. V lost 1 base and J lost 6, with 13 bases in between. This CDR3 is CASSYYPGSINSPLHF. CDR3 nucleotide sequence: TGTGCCAGCAGTTACTATCCGGGGAGCATTAATTCACCCCTCCACTTT.